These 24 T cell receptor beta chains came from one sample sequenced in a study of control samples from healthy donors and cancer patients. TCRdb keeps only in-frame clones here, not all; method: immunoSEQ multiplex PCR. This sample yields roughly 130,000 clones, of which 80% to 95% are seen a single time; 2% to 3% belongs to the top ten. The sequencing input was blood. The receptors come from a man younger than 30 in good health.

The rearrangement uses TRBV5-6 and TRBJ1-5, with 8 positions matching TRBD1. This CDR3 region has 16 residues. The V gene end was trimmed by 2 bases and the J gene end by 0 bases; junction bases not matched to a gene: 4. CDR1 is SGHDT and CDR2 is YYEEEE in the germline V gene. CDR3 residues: CASSLGQGNSNQPQHF. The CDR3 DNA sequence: TGTGCCAGCAGCTTAGGACAGGGAAATAGCAATCAGCCCCAGCATTTT.

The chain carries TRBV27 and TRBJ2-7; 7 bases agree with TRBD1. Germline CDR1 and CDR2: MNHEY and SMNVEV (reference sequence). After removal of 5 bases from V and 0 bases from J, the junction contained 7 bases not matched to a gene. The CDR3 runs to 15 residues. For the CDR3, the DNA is TGTGCCAGCAGTAAGGGACAGCCGAGCTCCTACGAGCAGTACTTC. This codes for CASSKGQPSSYEQYF.

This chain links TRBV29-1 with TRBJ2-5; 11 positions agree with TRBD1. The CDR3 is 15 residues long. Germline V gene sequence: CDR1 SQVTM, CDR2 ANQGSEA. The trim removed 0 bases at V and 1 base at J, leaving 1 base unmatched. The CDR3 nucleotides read TGCAGCGTTGAAGAGGGGACAGGGGGCCAAGAGACCCAGTACTTC. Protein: CSVEEGTGGQETQYF. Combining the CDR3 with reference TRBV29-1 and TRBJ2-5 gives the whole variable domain SAVISQKPSRDICQRGTSLTIQCQVDSQVTMMFWYRQQPGQSLTLIATANQGSEATYESGFVIDKFPISRPNLTFSTLTVSNMSPEDSSIYLCSVEEGTGGQETQYFGPGTRLLVL.

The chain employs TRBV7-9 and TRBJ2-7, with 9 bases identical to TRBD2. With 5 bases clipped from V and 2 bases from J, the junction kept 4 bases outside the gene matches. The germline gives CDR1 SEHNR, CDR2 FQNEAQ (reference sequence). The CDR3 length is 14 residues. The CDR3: CASSPGLAPYEQYV. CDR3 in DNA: TGTGCCAGCAGCCCCGGACTAGCGCCCTACGAGCAGTACGTC.

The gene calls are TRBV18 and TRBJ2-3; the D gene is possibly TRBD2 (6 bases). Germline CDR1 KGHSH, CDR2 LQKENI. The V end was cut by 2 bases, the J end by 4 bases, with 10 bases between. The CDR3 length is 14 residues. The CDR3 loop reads CASSPTGAPDTQYF. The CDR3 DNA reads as TGTGCCAGCTCACCAACGGGAGCGCCAGATACGCAGTATTTT.

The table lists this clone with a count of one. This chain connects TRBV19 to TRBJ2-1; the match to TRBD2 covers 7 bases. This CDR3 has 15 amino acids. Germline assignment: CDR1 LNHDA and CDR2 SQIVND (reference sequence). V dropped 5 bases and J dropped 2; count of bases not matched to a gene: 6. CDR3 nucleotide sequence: TGTGCCAGTAGTCTCCGGGGGGAGGCCTACAATGAGCAGTTCTTC. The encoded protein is CASSLRGEAYNEQFF.

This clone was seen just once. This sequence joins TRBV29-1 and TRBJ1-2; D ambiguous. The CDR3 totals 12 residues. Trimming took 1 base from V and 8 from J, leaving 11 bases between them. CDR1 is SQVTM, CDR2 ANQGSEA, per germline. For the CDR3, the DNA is TGCAGCGTTGAAGGCTTGGGCTCCGGCTACACCTTC. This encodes CSVEGLGSGYTF.

This CDR3 is CASSETGSNEKLFF. The CDR3 DNA reads as TGTGCCAGTAGTGAGACAGGGAGTAATGAAAAACTGTTTTTT. This chain joins TRBV19 and TRBJ1-4; 7 bases are shared with TRBD1. Germline trimming cut 5 bases from V and 4 bases from J; bases unmatched to any gene: 4. Looked up from germline, CDR1 is LNHDA and CDR2 is SQIVND (reference sequence). CDR3 size: 14 residues.

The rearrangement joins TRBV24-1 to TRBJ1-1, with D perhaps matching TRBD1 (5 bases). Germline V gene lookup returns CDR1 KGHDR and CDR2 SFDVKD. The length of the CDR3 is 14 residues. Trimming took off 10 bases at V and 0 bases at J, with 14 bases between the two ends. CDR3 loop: CATTGRRMNTEAFF. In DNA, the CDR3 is TGTGCCACTACAGGTAGGAGAATGAACACTGAAGCTTTCTTT.

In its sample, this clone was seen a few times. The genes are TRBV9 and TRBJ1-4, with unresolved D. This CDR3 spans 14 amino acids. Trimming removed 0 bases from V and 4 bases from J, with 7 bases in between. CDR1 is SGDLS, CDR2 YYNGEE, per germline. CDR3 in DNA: TGTGCCAGCAGCGTAGCCATAGATAATGAAAAACTGTTTTTT. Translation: CASSVAIDNEKLFF. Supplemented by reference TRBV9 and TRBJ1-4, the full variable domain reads DSGVTQTPKHLITATGQRVTLRCSPRSGDLSVYWYQQSLDQGLQFLIQYYNGEERAKGNILERFSAQQFPDLHSELNLSSLELGDSALYFCASSVAIDNEKLFFGSGTQLSVL.

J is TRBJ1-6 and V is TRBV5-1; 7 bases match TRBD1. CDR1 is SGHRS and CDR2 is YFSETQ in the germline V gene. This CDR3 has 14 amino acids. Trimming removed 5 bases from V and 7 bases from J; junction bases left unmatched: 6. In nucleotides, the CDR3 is TGCGCCAGCAGGGGGGACAGTATGAATTCACCCCTCCACTTT. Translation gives CASRGDSMNSPLHF. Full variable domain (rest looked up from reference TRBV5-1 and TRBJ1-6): KAGVTQTPRYLIKTRGQQVTLSCSPISGHRSVSWYQQTPGQGLQFLFEYFSETQRNKGNFPGRFSGRQFSNSRSEMNVSTLELGDSALYLCASRGDSMNSPLHFGNGTRLTVT.

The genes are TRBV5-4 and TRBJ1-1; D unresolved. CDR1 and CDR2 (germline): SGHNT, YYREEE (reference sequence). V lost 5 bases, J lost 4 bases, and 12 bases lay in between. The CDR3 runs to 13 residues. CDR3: CASSSNGGTEAFF. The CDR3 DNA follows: TGTGCCAGCAGTTCAAACGGTGGCACTGAAGCTTTCTTT.

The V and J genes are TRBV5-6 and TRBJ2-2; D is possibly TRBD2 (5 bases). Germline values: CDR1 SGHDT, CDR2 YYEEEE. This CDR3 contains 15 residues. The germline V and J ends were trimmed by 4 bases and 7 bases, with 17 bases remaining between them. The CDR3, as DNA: TGTGCCAGCAGCCTAGACCCAGCGGTTGGCGGGGAGCTGTTTTTT. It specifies CASSLDPAVGGELFF.

The CDR3 is CASSFKESRGDTEAFF. CDR3 coding DNA: TGTGCCAGCAGCTTTAAAGAGAGCAGGGGAGACACTGAAGCTTTCTTT. The chain has TRBV7-9 and TRBJ1-1; weak D call: TRBD1 (6 bases). V was clipped by 3 bases and J by 3 bases, with 17 bases between them. This CDR3 region has 16 residues. Germline V CDR1 and CDR2: SEHNR, FQNEAQ (reference sequence).

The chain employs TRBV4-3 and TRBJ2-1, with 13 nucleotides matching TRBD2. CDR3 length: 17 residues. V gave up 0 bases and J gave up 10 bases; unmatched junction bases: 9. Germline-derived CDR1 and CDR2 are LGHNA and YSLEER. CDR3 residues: CASSQDIGTSGEKEQFF. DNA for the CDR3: TGCGCCAGCAGCCAAGATATTGGGACTAGCGGGGAGAAGGAGCAGTTCTTC.

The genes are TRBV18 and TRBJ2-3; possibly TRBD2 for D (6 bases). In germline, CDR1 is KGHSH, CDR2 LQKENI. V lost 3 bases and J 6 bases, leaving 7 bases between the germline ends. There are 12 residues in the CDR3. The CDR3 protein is CASSPDYDTQYF. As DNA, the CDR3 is TGTGCCAGCTCACCGGACTATGATACGCAGTATTTT.

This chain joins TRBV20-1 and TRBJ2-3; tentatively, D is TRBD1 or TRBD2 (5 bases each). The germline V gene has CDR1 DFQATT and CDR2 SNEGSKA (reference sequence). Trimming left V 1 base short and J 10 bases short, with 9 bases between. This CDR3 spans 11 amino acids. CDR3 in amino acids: CSARGGTPQYF. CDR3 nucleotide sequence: TGCAGTGCTAGAGGGGGGACGCCGCAGTATTTT.

CDR3 nucleotide sequence: TGTGCCAGCAGCTTGGGGGGGGCTAGCGGGAGAGGTGAGCAGTTCTTC. The encoded protein is CASSLGGASGRGEQFF. The rearrangement links TRBV5-4 to TRBJ2-1; 10 nucleotides align to TRBD2. Trimming took 0 bases from V and 9 from J; bases not matched to a gene: 9. In germline, CDR1 is SGHNT, CDR2 YYREEE (reference sequence). The CDR3 totals 16 residues.

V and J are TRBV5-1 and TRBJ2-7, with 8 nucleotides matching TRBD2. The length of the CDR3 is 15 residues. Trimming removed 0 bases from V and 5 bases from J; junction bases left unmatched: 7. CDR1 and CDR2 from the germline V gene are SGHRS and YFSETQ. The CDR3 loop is CASSLGAGGHNEQYF. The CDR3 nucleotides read TGCGCCAGCAGCTTGGGGGCGGGGGGACATAACGAGCAGTACTTC.

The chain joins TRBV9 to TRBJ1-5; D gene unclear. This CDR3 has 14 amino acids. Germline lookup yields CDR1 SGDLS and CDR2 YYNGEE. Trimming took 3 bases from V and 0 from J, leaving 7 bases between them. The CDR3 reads CASSEHDSNQPQHF. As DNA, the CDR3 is TGTGCCAGCAGCGAACACGATAGCAATCAGCCCCAGCATTTT.

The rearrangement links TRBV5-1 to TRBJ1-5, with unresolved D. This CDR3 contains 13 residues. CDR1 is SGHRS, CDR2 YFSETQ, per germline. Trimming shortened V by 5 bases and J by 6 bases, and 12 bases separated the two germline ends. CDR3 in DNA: TGCGCCAGCAGTTCCGACCCATCTCAGCCCCAGCATTTT. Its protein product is CASSSDPSQPQHF.

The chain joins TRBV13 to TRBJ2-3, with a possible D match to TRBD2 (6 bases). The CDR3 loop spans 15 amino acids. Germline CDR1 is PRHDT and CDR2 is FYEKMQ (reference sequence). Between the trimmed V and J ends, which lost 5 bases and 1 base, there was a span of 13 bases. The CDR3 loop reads CASSPSGSRTDTQYF. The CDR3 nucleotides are TGTGCCAGCAGCCCGAGCGGGTCCCGCACAGATACGCAGTATTTT.

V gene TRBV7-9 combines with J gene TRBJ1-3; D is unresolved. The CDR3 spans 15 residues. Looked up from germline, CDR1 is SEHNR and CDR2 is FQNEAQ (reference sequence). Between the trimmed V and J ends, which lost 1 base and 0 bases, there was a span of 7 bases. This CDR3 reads CASSLEGFSGNTIYF. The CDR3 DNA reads TGTGCCAGCAGCTTAGAAGGGTTCTCTGGAAACACCATATATTTT.

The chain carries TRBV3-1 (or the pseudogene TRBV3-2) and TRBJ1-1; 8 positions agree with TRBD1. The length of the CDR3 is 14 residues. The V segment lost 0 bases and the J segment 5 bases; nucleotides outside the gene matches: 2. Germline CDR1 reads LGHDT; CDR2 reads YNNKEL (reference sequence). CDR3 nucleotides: TGTGCCAGCAGCCAAGAGACAGGGGTTACTGAAGCTTTCTTT. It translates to CASSQETGVTEAFF.